The 7 T cell receptor beta chains below were found in one sample sequenced in a study of T-cell reconstitution after alpha-beta-depleted transplantation in children. The TCRbeta library incorporated unique molecular identifiers. MiXCR was run by TCRdb on the PCR reads, yielding one entry per CDR3 protein. The sample has approximately 50,000 distinct CDR3 sequences; 5.5% to 7.5% are singletons. The sequencing here drew on PBMCs, mostly from graft donor cells, taken 60 days after TCRalphabeta/CD19-depleted stem cell transplant. These receptors came from a female patient aged 2 to 10 who had a stem cell transplant for aplastic anemia, so the T cells may come from the graft donor.

This clonotype was found many times. This chain connects TRBV20-1 to TRBJ2-5; 9 bases line up with TRBD2. From germline, CDR1 is DFQATT and CDR2 SNEGSKA (reference sequence). CDR3 length equals 13 residues. V shed 7 bases, J shed 1 base, and the junction held 4 bases outside the gene matches. The CDR3 sequence is CSVRLAVQETQYF. Here the CDR3 DNA reads TGCAGTGTAAGACTAGCGGTCCAAGAGACCCAGTACTTC.

By share of the sample, this clonotype is medium-sized. The chain couples TRBV29-1 to TRBJ2-7; TRBD1 is a possible D gene (5 bases). CDR1 and CDR2 (germline): SQVTM, ANQGSEA. The CDR3 totals 13 residues. The V end was cut by 0 bases, the J end by 9 bases, with 15 bases between. CDR3 amino acids: CSVEDWATDRQYF. The CDR3 coding sequence is TGCAGCGTTGAAGATTGGGCGACAGATCGGCAGTACTTC.

This chain connects TRBV13 to TRBJ2-3, with 9 bases matching TRBD2. Trimming cost V 4 bases and J 0 bases; bases outside gene matches: 5. The CDR3 runs to 16 residues. The germline CDR1 and CDR2 sequences are PRHDT and FYEKMQ (reference sequence). The CDR3 here is CASSWRGGLSTDTQYF. As DNA, the CDR3 is TGTGCCAGCAGCTGGCGGGGGGGGTTGAGCACAGATACGCAGTATTTT.

This clonotype came up many times. The CDR3 does not end in the conserved phenylalanine or tryptophan, so this is likely a read error. The DNA is omitted, as the CDR3 cannot be located on it reliably, and the CDR3 follows TCRdb's listing. The chain recombines TRBV30 with TRBJ2-7; the table's D call of TRBD1 was not tested on the DNA. Germline V gene sequence: CDR1 GTSNPN, CDR2 SVGIG (reference sequence). The CDR3 is 13 amino acids in total, end residues counted. CDR3 residues: CAWSVAGLQPSIS.

This clonotype was picked up many times. V and J are TRBV11-2 and TRBJ1-1, with D possibly matching TRBD1 (5 bases). The V and J ends lost 6 bases and 10 bases respectively, with 15 bases between them. CDR3 length: 12 amino acids. CDR1 is SGHAT and CDR2 is FQNNGV in the germline V gene. The CDR3 loop is CASSSTGRGAFF. CDR3 nucleotides: TGTGCCAGCAGTTCTACAGGAAGGGGAGCTTTCTTT.

This clonotype was observed at least ten times. The chain joins TRBV7-9 to TRBJ2-7, with 7 nucleotides matching TRBD2. Trimming at V came to 5 bases and at J to 2 bases, leaving 9 bases not matched to a gene. CDR1 SEHNR and CDR2 FQNEAQ come from the germline V gene (reference sequence). The CDR3 is 15 amino acids. The CDR3 DNA sequence: TGTGCCAGCAGCCAGAGCAGCGGGACTACCTACGAGCAGTACTTC. It specifies CASSQSSGTTYEQYF.

In its sample, this clonotype was seen many times. The V and J genes are TRBV6-5 and TRBJ2-7; the D is unclear. The CDR3 is 12 residues long. Germline lookup yields CDR1 MNHEY and CDR2 SVGAGI. V dropped 6 bases and J dropped 3 bases, with 9 bases sitting between them. CDR3 sequence reads: CASSNYDYEQYF. The CDR3, as DNA: TGTGCCAGCAGCAATTATGACTACGAGCAGTACTTC.